This T cell receptor beta chain was found in a study of blood T cells in healthy people across ages. To note about this clonotype: A single base separates this from a much larger clone, so it may be a read error.

The use of a sample-barcoded 5' primer and a J-beta primer mix characterized a second PCR of about 7 to 12 cycles. Each cDNA molecule was tagged by a template-switch adaptor with 12 random nucleotides. TCRdb itself ran the 5' RACE reads through MiXCR, one entry per CDR3 protein. This table has roughly 900,000 distinct CDR3 sequences, about 44% appearing once. Each donor's blood draw was approximately 10 milliliters of peripheral blood. The CDR3 sequence is 14 residues long. V lost 3 bases and J lost 11; bases outside the gene matches: 10. Germline V lookup: CDR1 MNHEY, CDR2 SMNVEV (reference sequence).

The origin of this receptor is a man aged 25-40 years in good health. This rearrangement joins TRBV27 to TRBJ2-5; 9 bases are a match to TRBD1. Sequences were obtained from blood. CDR3 amino acids: CASSFGTGIHEQYF. The CDR3 coding sequence is TGTGCCAGCAGTTTCGGGACAGGGATTCATGAGCAGTACTTC.